A single TCR beta chain is shown here with its context. Clones were read by immunoSEQ multiplex PCR, and TCRdb kept only the in-frame ones, dropping some. The table includes tens of thousands of clones, approximately 83% detected once. The CDR3 has 15 residues. Germline V gives CDR1 WSHSY, CDR2 SAAADI. Trimming removed 4 bases from V and 10 bases from J; junction bases left unmatched: 5. The sample belongs to a study of blood T cell repertoires in COVID-19. This clonotype originated in a human donor in a cohort sampled during active COVID-19. This chain uses TRBV10-2 with TRBJ1-6; 12 positions agree with TRBD1. Sample: peripheral blood. The CDR3 region has the DNA TGCGCCAGCAGTGTCGGGACAGGGGGCGGGTCACCCCTCCACTTT. This sequence encodes CASSVGTGGGSPLHF.